Given below is one T cell receptor (beta chain) in context. V shed 6 bases and J shed 2 bases, with 15 bases lying between them. The CDR3 is made up of 15 amino acids. CDR1 MNHNS and CDR2 SASEGT come from the germline V gene. The entry originates in a study of identifying expanded T cells in peripheral blood. The protocol was immunoSEQ multiplex PCR, while the TCRdb copy is restricted to in-frame clones and leaves out a portion. This table holds about 100,000 clones, roughly 88% found once. This clonotype was obtained from a person aged 18 to 75 in good health. Sequenced sample: blood. The chain combines TRBV6-1 with TRBJ2-3; D is perhaps TRBD2 (6 bases). The CDR3 protein is CASRTGLDFTDTQYF. The CDR3 DNA is TGTGCCAGCAGGACGGGACTGGATTTCACAGATACGCAGTATTTT.